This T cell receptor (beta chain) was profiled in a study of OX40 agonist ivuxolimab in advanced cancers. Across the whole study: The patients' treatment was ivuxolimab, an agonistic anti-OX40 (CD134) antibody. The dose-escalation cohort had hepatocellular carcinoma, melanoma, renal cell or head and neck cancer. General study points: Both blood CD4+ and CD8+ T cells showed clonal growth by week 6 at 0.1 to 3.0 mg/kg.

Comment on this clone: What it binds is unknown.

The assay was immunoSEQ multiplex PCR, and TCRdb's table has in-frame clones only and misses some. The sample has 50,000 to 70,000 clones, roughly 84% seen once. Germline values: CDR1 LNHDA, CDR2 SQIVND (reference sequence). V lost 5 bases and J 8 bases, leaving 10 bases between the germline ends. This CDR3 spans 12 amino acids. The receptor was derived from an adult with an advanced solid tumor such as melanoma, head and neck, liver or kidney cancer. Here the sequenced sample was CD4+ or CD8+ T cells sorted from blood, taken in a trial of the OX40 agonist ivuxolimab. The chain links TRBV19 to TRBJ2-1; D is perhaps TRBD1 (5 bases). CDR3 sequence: CASSPQGHEQFF. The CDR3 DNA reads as TGTGCCAGTAGTCCCCAGGGCCATGAGCAGTTCTTC.